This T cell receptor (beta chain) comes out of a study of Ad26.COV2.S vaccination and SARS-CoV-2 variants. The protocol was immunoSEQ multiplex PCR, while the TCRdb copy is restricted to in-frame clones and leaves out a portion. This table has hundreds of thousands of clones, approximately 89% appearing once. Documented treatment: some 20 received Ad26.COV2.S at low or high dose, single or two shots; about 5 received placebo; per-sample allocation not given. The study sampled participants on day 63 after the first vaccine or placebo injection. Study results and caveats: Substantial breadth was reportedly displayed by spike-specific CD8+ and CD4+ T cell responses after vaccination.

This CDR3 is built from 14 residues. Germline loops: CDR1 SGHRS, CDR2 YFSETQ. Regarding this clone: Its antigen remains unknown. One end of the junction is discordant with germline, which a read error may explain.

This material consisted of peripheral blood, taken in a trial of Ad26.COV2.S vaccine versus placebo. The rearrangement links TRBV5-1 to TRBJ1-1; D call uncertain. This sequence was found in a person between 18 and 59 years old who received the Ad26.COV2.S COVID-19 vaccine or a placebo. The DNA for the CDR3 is TGCGCCAGCAGTTTGGTTACGCGTGGAACTGAAGCTTTCTTT. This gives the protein CASSLVTRGTEAFF.